The 11 T cell receptor beta chains in this list originate from one sample, sequenced in a study of T cells in tuberculosis. Noted time point: new active TB diagnosis, blood taken before or within 7 days of starting treatment. Produced via immunoSEQ multiplex PCR; TCRdb's table is partial and in-frame only. Altogether about 34,000 clones are present, under 95% being singletons, with the ten largest covering less than 3%. The material sequenced was PBMCs, taken at tuberculosis diagnosis. These receptors were taken from an adult with tuberculosis.

The J gene is TRBJ1-6, the V gene TRBV6-5; D unclear. CDR1 is MNHEY and CDR2 is SVGAGI in the germline V gene. The CDR3 runs 13 residues. V lost 0 bases, J lost 7 bases, and 4 bases lay in between. CDR3 loop: CASSYSRNSPLHF. CDR3 sequence (DNA): TGTGCCAGCAGTTACTCGAGGAATTCACCCCTCCACTTT.

This sequence joins TRBV30 and TRBJ1-6, with D unclear. The CDR3 loop spans 13 amino acids. The V gene's germline CDR1 is GTSNPN and CDR2 SVGIG (reference sequence). The germline V and J ends were trimmed by 0 bases and 6 bases, with 6 bases remaining between them. CDR3 amino acids: CAWSVSVNSPLHF. The CDR3, as DNA: TGTGCCTGGAGTGTCAGCGTTAATTCACCCCTCCACTTT.

The V and J genes are TRBV6-5 and TRBJ1-5; 7 bases are a match to TRBD1. CDR3 length equals 13 residues. The germline CDR1 and CDR2 sequences are MNHEY and SVGAGI. V shed 8 bases and J 1 base; nucleotides not matched to a gene: 2. The CDR3 sequence is CASGTESNQPQHF. DNA for the CDR3: TGTGCCAGCGGGACAGAGAGCAATCAGCCCCAGCATTTT.

DNA of the CDR3: TGTGCCTGGAGTGTGTTAGGGGTGGGGACTGAAGCTTTCTTT. This translates into CAWSVLGVGTEAFF. This chain links TRBV30 with TRBJ1-1; tentatively, D is TRBD1 (5 bases). Trimming stripped 0 bases from V and 5 bases from J, with 13 bases between. Germline lookup yields CDR1 GTSNPN and CDR2 SVGIG (reference sequence). This CDR3 is built from 14 residues.

This clone was seen more than once but under ten times. This chain connects TRBV4-1 to TRBJ2-7, with TRBD2 matching 9 bases. With V trimmed by 0 bases and J by 5 bases, 2 bases remained unmatched. The CDR3 consists of 14 residues. In germline, CDR1 is MGHRA, CDR2 YSYEKL. The CDR3 coding sequence is TGCGCCAGCAGCCAAGATCGGACTAGCGACGAGCAGTACGTC. Its protein product is CASSQDRTSDEQYV.

The rearrangement links TRBV6-1 to TRBJ1-2; no clear D gene. Germline CDR1 MNHNS, CDR2 SASEGT. The V end lost 8 bases, the J end lost 8 bases, and 18 bases lay between the germline ends. CDR3 size: 13 residues. CDR3 sequence (DNA): TGTGCCAGCCTCGGCAGAGCCGTGGGCGGCTACACCTTC. Translation gives CASLGRAVGGYTF.

J is TRBJ2-1 and V is TRBV9, with TRBD2 matching over 14 bases. Trimming at V came to 4 bases and at J to 14 bases, leaving 11 bases not matched to a gene. Germline V gene sequence: CDR1 SGDLS, CDR2 YYNGEE. There are 15 residues in the CDR3. CDR3 in DNA: TGTGCCAGCAGCTCCCGAGGGGGGACTAGCGGGGGAAAGTTCTTC. It codes for CASSSRGGTSGGKFF.

This clone was seen just once. This chain links TRBV30 with TRBJ1-2; a weak D match, TRBD1 (6 bases). This CDR3 is built from 15 residues. With 2 bases removed from V and 2 bases from J, the gap between germline ends came to 15 bases. Germline V gene sequence: CDR1 GTSNPN, CDR2 SVGIG (reference sequence). In DNA, the CDR3 is TGTGCCTGGAGTAACACTAACAGGGCAAACTATGGCTACACCTTC. It specifies CAWSNTNRANYGYTF. The complete variable domain, with remaining parts taken from reference TRBV30 and TRBJ1-2, reads SQTIHQWPATLVQPVGSPLSLECTVEGTSNPNLYWYRQAAGRGLQLLFYSVGIGQISSEVPQNLSASRPQDRQFILSSKKLLLSDSGFYLCAWSNTNRANYGYTFGSGTRLTVV.

This chain links TRBV28 with TRBJ2-5, with 8 positions matching TRBD1. Germline CDR1 and CDR2: MDHEN and SYDVKM. This CDR3 contains 15 residues. Trimming removed 6 bases from V and 5 bases from J; junction bases left unmatched: 11. CDR3 amino acids: CASSQARGLWETQYF. DNA for the CDR3: TGTGCCAGCAGCCAGGCCAGGGGGCTGTGGGAGACCCAGTACTTC.

The CDR3 DNA reads TGTGCCAGCAGCTTTAGGACAGGCGTGATTAATTCACCCCTCCACTTT. It codes for CASSFRTGVINSPLHF. The chain links TRBV5-8 to TRBJ1-6, with 7 bases aligning to TRBD1. CDR1 and CDR2 from the germline V gene are SGHTS and YDEGEE. CDR3 length: 16 amino acids. The ends lost 2 bases at V and 6 bases at J; junction bases unmatched: 8.

J is TRBJ1-2 and V is TRBV2; 10 bases fit TRBD1. The germline V gene encodes CDR1 SNHLY and CDR2 FYNNEI. This CDR3 comprises 14 residues. V shed 2 bases and J 5 bases; nucleotides not matched to a gene: 2. This CDR3 reads CASSEWDRGYGYTF. The CDR3 DNA reads TGTGCCAGCAGTGAATGGGACAGGGGTTATGGCTACACCTTC.